This is a list of T cell receptor beta chains from one sample in a study of cytomegalovirus exposure and HLA in healthy donors. The data were produced by immunoSEQ multiplex PCR, yet TCRdb's version contains in-frame clones alone and is incomplete. The table counts roughly 100,000 clones; 3% to 3.5% lies in the top ten. Sequenced: PBMCs. The source of these receptors is a middle-aged man in good health and CMV-seronegative. Both conserved end residues are part of each CDR3. Each record gives: D gene, J gene, V gene, CDR3 DNA, CDR3 protein. The D gene is left open where the match is weak.

TRBD1 TRBJ2-7 TRBV27 TGTGCCAGCAGTCCGACAGGGCCCGAGCAGTACTTC CASSPTGPEQYF
NA TRBJ2-1 TRBV11-2 TGTGCCAGCAGCTTAGGCCAGGGGAATTACAATGAGCAGTTCTTC CASSLGQGNYNEQFF
NA TRBJ2-3 TRBV4-1 TGCGCCAGCAGCCCTACGATAGTTTCAGATACGCAGTATTTT CASSPTIVSDTQYF
NA TRBJ1-1 TRBV5-4 TGTGCCAGCAGCTTTGACAAGAACACTGAAGCTTTCTTT CASSFDKNTEAFF
NA TRBJ2-5 TRBV15 TGTGCCACCAGCAGAATCGGGTTAGGAGAGACCCAGTACTTC CATSRIGLGETQYF
TRBD2 TRBJ2-7 TRBV19 TGTGCCAGTAGTATCGGCGGGGCTAGCGGGAGCTACGAGCAGTACTTC CASSIGGASGSYEQYF
NA TRBJ1-1 TRBV5-1 TGCGCCAGCAGCTTGAGCGCCATGCTTGGCACTGAAGCTTTCTTT CASSLSAMLGTEAFF
TRBD1 TRBJ1-1 TRBV7-8 TGTGCCAGCAGCTTAGGGGGGCAGGGGGCTGGTGTGACTGAAGCTTTCTTT CASSLGGQGAGVTEAFF
NA TRBJ1-2 TRBV19 TGTGCCACACTATCCAGGGAGGTTGATGGCTACACCTTC CATLSREVDGYTF
NA TRBJ2-7 TRBV5-6 TGTGCCAGCAGCTTAGAAGGTTACTACGAGCAGTACTTC CASSLEGYYEQYF
NA TRBJ2-6 TRBV6-6 TGTGCCAGCAGACAGGGATCTGGGGCCAACGTCCTGACTTTC CASRQGSGANVLTF
NA TRBJ1-1 TRBV5-5 TGTGCCAGCAGCTCCCCCCGATTGGGCGAAGCTTTCTTT CASSSPRLGEAFF
TRBD1 TRBJ1-5 TRBV12-5 TGTGCTAGTGGTTTCGGCACACAGGGGGCCCAGCATTTT CASGFGTQGAQHF
TRBD1 TRBJ1-4 TRBV5-1 TGCGCCAGCAGCTTGGGGCAGGGGGATGAAAAACTGTTTTTT CASSLGQGDEKLFF
NA TRBJ1-1 TRBV6-6 TGTGCCAGCAGTTCCACTACTTCCAACACTGAAGCTTTCTTT CASSSTTSNTEAFF
TRBD2 TRBJ2-3 TRBV7-9 TGTGCCAGCAGCCCTAGCGGGGGGGGGACAGATACGCAGTATTTT CASSPSGGGTDTQYF
NA TRBJ2-5 TRBV20-1 TGCAGTGCTAGCAGGGTCGAGACCCAGTACTTC CSASRVETQYF
TRBD2 TRBJ2-3 TRBV10-3 TGTGCCATCAGGACTAGCGGGAGGGGCGCAGATACGCAGTATTTT CAIRTSGRGADTQYF
NA TRBJ1-1 TRBV28 TGTGCCAGCAGTCTCAACGACAAGGCGGAAGCTTTCTTT CASSLNDKAEAFF
NA TRBJ2-7 TRBV11-2 TGTGCCAGCAGCTTGGGCCAGGGGAGAGGCGAGCAGTACTTC CASSLGQGRGEQYF
TRBD2 TRBJ2-1 TRBV4-1 TGCGCCAGCAGCCTCCTAGGACTAGCGAGTAACAATGAGCAGTTCTTC CASSLLGLASNNEQFF
NA TRBJ1-4 TRBV5-1 TGCGCCAGCAGCTTGGACAGGGTCAATGAAAAACTGTTTTTT CASSLDRVNEKLFF
TRBD2 TRBJ2-1 TRBV7-9 TGTGCCAGCAGCTTAGTAGCGGGGGGGCATCGGGAGCAGTTCTTC CASSLVAGGHREQFF
TRBD1 TRBJ2-5 TRBV18 TGTGCCAGCTCACTCGGACAGGGGGAGACCCAGTACTTC CASSLGQGETQYF
TRBD1 TRBJ1-2 TRBV5-1 TGCGCCAGCAGCTACCAGGGACAGGGGGACTATGGCTACACCTTC CASSYQGQGDYGYTF
TRBD1 TRBJ1-1 TRBV7-6 TGTGCCAGCAGCTCCTGGGACAGGGATCCTGAAGCTTTCTTT CASSSWDRDPEAFF
NA TRBJ1-1 TRBV7-9 TGTGCCAGCTTACCGAGGGGGGGCGAGGGCACTGAAGCTTTCTTT CASLPRGGEGTEAFF
TRBD2 TRBJ2-1 TRBV7-7 TGTGCCAGCAGGCCAAGCGGGGGGTCCTACAATGAGCAGTTCTTC CASRPSGGSYNEQFF
TRBD1 TRBJ2-2 TRBV11-2 TGTGCCAGCAGCTCAAACAGGGGTTCGGTCGGGGAGCTGTTTTTT CASSSNRGSVGELFF
TRBD1 TRBJ2-1 TRBV4-1 TGCGCCAGCAGCCACCCGACAGGGAGAGTAATGGCGAGCAATGAGCAGTTCTTC CASSHPTGRVMASNEQFF
NA TRBJ2-7 TRBV7-2 TGTGCCAGCAGCTCCGGGAAAGACTACGAGCAGTACTTC CASSSGKDYEQYF
TRBD1 TRBJ2-2 TRBV5-5 TGTGCCAGCAGCTTGTTTTTTCGGGACAGGGTAAACACCGGGGAGCTGTTTTTT CASSLFFRDRVNTGELFF
TRBD1 TRBJ2-5 TRBV19 TGTGCCAGTTCCCCGGGACAGGACCCATCGGGGGAGACCCAGTACTTC CASSPGQDPSGETQYF
TRBD1 TRBJ2-1 TRBV5-5 TGTGCCAGCAGCTTCTTACAGGGGGCGAATGAGCAGTTCTTC CASSFLQGANEQFF
TRBD1 TRBJ1-2 TRBV7-9 TGTGCCAGCAGCTATATGGACAGGGCTAACTATGGCTACACCTTC CASSYMDRANYGYTF
TRBD1 TRBJ1-5 TRBV19 TGTGCCAGTAGTGACAGGGGGCACAATCAGCCCCAGCATTTT CASSDRGHNQPQHF
NA TRBJ2-3 TRBV14 TGTGCCAGCAGCCAAGGATTTTGGAGCGGGAGCACAGATACGCAGTATTTT CASSQGFWSGSTDTQYF
NA TRBJ1-2 TRBV15 TGTGCCACCAGCAGACGGACAGCACGATCCTATGGCTACACCTTC CATSRRTARSYGYTF
TRBD1 TRBJ2-2 TRBV6-1 TGTGCCAGCAGCGGACAGGGAAGATACACCGGGGAGCTGTTTTTT CASSGQGRYTGELFF
NA TRBJ2-5 TRBV7-9 TGTGCCAGCAGCTCCGGACAGGGAGGGGAGACCCAGTACTTC CASSSGQGGETQYF
NA TRBJ2-5 TRBV7-9 TGTGCCAGCAGCCCTCCTAGGTCTGTCCAAGAGACCCAGTACTTC CASSPPRSVQETQYF
TRBD1 TRBJ1-5 TRBV7-2 TGTGCCAGCAGCACGCCGGGACAGCCGTGGGAACAGCCCCAGCATTTT CASSTPGQPWEQPQHF
NA TRBJ2-1 TRBV7-2 TGTGCCAGCAGGTCCGGACAACTCCACTACAATGAGCAGTTCTTC CASRSGQLHYNEQFF
NA TRBJ2-3 TRBV19 TGTGCCGTTCAGACTAGTGGTACAGATACGCAGTATTTT CAVQTSGTDTQYF
NA TRBJ2-7 TRBV6-1 TGTGCCAGCAGTGGCTACTACGAGCAGTACTTC CASSGYYEQYF
NA TRBJ2-3 TRBV18 TGTGCCAGCTCACCAATCCCAGGGGTGGGCACAGATACGCAGTATTTT CASSPIPGVGTDTQYF